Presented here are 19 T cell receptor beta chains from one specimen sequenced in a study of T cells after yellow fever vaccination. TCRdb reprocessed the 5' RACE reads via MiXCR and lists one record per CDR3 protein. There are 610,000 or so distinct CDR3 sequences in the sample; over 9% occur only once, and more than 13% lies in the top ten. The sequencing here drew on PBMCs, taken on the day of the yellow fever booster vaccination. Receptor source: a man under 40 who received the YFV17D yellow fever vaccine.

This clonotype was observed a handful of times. CDR3 nucleotide sequence: TGTGCCAGCAGCGGCAACTTCTCCTACGAGCAGTACTTC. It specifies CASSGNFSYEQYF. The chain links TRBV7-2 to TRBJ2-7; D is undetermined. Looked up from germline, CDR1 is SGHTA and CDR2 is FQGNSA. The CDR3 length is 13 residues. V was clipped by 5 bases and J by 0 bases, with 8 bases between them.

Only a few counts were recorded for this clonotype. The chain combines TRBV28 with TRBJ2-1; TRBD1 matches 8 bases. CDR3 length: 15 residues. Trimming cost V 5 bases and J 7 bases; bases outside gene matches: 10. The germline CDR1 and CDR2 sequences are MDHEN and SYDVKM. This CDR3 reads CASSVSDRAKNEQFF. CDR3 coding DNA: TGTGCCAGCAGTGTTTCGGACAGGGCAAAGAATGAGCAGTTCTTC. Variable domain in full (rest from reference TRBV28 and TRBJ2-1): DVKVTQSSRYLVKRTGEKVFLECVQDMDHENMFWYRQDPGLGLRLIYFSYDVKMKEKGDIPEGYSVSREKKERFSLILESASTNQTSMYLCASSVSDRAKNEQFFGPGTRLTVL.

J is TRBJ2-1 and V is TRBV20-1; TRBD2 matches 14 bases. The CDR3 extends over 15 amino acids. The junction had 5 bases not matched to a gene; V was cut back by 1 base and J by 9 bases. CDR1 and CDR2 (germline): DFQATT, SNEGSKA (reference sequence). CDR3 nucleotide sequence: TGCAGTGCTAGAGCGGGGACTAGCGGGAGTGTTGAGCAGTTCTTC. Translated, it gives CSARAGTSGSVEQFF.

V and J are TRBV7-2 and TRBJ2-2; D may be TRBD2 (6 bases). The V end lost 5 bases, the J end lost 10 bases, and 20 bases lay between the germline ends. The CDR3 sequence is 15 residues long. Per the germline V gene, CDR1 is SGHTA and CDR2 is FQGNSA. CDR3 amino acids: CASSLSAGRLEELFF. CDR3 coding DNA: TGTGCCAGCAGCCTCTCCGCGGGGCGACTGGAGGAGCTGTTTTTT.

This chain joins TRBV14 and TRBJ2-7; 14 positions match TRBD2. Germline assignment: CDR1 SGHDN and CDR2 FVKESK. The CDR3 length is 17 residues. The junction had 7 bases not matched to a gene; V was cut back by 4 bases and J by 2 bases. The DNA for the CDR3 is TGTGCCAGCAGCCCCGGGACTAGCGGGGGATATACCTACGAGCAGTACTTC. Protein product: CASSPGTSGGYTYEQYF. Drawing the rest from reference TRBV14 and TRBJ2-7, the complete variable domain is EAGVTQFPSHSVIEKGQTVTLRCDPISGHDNLYWYRRVMGKEIKFLLHFVKESKQDESGMPNNRFLAERTGGTYSTLKVQPAELEDSGVYFCASSPGTSGGYTYEQYFGPGTRLTVT.

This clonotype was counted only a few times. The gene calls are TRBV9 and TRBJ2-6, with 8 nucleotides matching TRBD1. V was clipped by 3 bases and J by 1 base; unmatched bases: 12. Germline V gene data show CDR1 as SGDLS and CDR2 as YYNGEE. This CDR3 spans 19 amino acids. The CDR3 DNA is TGTGCCAGCAGCGCTTCGGGACAGGTAGGGAGATCTGGGGCCAACGTCCTGACTTTC. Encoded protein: CASSASGQVGRSGANVLTF.

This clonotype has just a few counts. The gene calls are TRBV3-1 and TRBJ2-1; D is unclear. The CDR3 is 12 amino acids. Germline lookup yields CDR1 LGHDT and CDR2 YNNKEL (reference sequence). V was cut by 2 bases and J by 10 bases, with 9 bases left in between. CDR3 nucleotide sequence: TGTGCCAGCAGCCAACTCGTCTACGAGCAGTTCTTC. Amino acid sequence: CASSQLVYEQFF.

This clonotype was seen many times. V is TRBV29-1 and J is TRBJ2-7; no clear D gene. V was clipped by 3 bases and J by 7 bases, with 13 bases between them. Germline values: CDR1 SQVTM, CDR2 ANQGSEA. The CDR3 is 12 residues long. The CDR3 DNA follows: TGCAGCGTTGACAGTGATGTTGGGGAGCAGTACTTC. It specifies CSVDSDVGEQYF.

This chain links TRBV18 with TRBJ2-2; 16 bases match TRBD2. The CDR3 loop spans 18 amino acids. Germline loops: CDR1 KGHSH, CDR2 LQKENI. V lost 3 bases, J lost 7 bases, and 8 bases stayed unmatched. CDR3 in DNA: TGTGCCAGCTCACCGGGACTAGCGGGAGGGCCTCCGGACGGGGAGCTGTTTTTT. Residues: CASSPGLAGGPPDGELFF.

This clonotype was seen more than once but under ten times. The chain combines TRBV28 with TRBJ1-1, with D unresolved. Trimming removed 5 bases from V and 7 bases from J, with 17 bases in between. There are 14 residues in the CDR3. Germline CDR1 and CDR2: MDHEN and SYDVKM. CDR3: CASSTDGGEFEAFF. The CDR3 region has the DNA TGTGCCAGCAGTACAGACGGTGGGGAATTTGAAGCTTTCTTT.

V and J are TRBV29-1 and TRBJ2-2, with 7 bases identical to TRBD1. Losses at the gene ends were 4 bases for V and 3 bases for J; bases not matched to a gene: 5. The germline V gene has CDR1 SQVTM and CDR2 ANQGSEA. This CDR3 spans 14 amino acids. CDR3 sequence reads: CSVGRQGDTGELFF. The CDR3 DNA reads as TGCAGCGTTGGTCGACAGGGTGACACCGGGGAGCTGTTTTTT.

The CDR3 loop reads CASSSVPPISPLHF. The CDR3 DNA reads TGTGCCAGCAGTTCGGTTCCGCCAATTTCACCCCTCCACTTT. The chain carries TRBV27 and TRBJ1-6, with D uncertain. Germline CDR1 and CDR2: MNHEY and SMNVEV (reference sequence). The germline V and J ends were trimmed by 4 bases and 9 bases, with 13 bases remaining between them. The CDR3 covers 14 residues.

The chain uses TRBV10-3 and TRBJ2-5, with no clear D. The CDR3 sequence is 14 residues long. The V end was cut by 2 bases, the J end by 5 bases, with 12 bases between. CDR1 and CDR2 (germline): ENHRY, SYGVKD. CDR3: CAISEAASEETQYF. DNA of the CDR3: TGTGCCATCAGTGAGGCGGCTTCGGAGGAGACCCAGTACTTC.

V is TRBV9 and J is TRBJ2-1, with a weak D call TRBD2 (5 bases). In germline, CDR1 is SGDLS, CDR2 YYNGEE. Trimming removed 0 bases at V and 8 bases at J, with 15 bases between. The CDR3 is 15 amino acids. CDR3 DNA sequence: TGTGCCAGCAGCGTAGGCGGGCTGCCCGGGGATGAGCAGTTCTTC. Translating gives CASSVGGLPGDEQFF.

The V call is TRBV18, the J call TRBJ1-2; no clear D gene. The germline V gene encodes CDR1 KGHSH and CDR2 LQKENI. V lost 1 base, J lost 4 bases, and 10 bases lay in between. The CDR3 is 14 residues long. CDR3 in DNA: TGTGCCAGCTCACCACGGTCGATTCTCTATGGCTACACCTTC. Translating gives CASSPRSILYGYTF.

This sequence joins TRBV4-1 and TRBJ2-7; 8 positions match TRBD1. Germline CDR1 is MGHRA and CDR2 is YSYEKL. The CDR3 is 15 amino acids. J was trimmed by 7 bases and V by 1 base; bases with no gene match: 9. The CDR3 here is CASSQVSGTGREQYF. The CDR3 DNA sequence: TGCGCCAGCAGCCAAGTCTCCGGGACAGGTCGTGAGCAGTACTTC.

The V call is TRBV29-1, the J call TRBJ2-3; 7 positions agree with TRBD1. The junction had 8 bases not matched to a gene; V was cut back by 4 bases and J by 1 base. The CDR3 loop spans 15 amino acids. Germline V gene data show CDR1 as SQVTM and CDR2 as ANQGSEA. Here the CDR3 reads CSVVEVTGRTDTQYF. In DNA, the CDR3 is TGCAGCGTTGTTGAGGTGACAGGGCGCACAGATACGCAGTATTTT.

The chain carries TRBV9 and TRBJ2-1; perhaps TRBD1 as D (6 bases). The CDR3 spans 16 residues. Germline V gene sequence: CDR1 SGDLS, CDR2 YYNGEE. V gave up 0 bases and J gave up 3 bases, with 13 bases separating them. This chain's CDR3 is CASSVGTDLLYNEQFF. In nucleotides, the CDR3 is TGTGCCAGCAGCGTAGGGACAGACCTTCTCTACAATGAGCAGTTCTTC.

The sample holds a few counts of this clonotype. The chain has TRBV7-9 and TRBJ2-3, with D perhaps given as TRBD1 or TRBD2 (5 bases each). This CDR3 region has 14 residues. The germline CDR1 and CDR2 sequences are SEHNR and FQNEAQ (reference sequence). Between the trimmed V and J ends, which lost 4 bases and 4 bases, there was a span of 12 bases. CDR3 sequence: CASSSVGDADTQYF. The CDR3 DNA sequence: TGTGCCAGCAGCTCCGTTGGGGACGCAGATACGCAGTATTTT. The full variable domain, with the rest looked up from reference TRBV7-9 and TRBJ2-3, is DTGVSQNPRHKITKRGQNVTFRCDPISEHNRLYWYRQTLGQGPEFLTYFQNEAQLEKSRLLSDRFSAERPKGSFSTLEIQRTEQGDSAMYLCASSSVGDADTQYFGPGTRLTVL.